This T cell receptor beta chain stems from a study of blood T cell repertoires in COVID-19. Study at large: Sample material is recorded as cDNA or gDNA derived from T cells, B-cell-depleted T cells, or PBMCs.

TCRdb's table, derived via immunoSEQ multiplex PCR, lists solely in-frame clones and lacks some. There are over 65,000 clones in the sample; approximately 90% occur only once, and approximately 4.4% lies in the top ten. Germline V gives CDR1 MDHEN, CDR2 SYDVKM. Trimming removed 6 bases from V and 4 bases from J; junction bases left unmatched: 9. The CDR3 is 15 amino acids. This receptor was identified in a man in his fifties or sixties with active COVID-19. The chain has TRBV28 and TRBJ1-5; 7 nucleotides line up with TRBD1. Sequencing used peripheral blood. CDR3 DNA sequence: TGTGCCAGCAGCCAAGGACAGGCATCAAATCAGCCCCAGCATTTT. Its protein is CASSQGQASNQPQHF.